Each of the 5 T cell receptor beta chains below was sequenced from the same sample in a study of neurological immune-mediated disorders. TCRdb called the 5' RACE reads again in MiXCR, with one record for every CDR3 protein. The sample records roughly 80,000 distinct CDR3 sequences, around a tenth being singletons. Sequenced: PBMCs. The origin of the receptors is a man between 40 and 49 years old in good health.

The V and J genes are TRBV5-1 and TRBJ2-1, with 8 bases lining up with TRBD2. V shed 1 base, J shed 3 bases, and the junction held 6 bases outside the gene matches. This CDR3 has 16 amino acids. Looked up from germline, CDR1 is SGHRS and CDR2 is YFSETQ. The CDR3 is CASSLLSGVNYNEQFF. The DNA for the CDR3 is TGCGCCAGCAGCTTGCTTAGCGGGGTGAACTACAATGAGCAGTTCTTC.

This clonotype was counted at least ten times. This chain uses TRBV20-1 with TRBJ1-2; a weak D match, TRBD1 (6 bases). The germline V and J ends were trimmed by 1 base and 4 bases, with 22 bases remaining between them. CDR1 and CDR2 (germline): DFQATT, SNEGSKA (reference sequence). This CDR3 contains 17 residues. The CDR3 is CSARALLGGHSLYGYTF. The CDR3 DNA reads as TGCAGTGCTAGAGCCCTATTGGGGGGCCACTCTCTCTATGGCTACACCTTC.

This clonotype was counted ten times or more. V usage is TRBV20-1 and J usage is TRBJ1-6; a possible D gene is TRBD1 (5 bases). Germline V gene sequence: CDR1 DFQATT, CDR2 SNEGSKA (reference sequence). The CDR3 contains 14 residues. V lost 6 bases and J lost 5, with 14 bases in between. The chain's CDR3 is CSARGTADNSPLHF. Here the CDR3 DNA reads TGCAGTGCCCGAGGGACGGCGGATAATTCACCCCTCCACTTT.

As to this clonotype: A read error may be the cause here, since a much bigger clone is one base away. The chain uses TRBV27 and TRBJ1-4; 9 bases agree with TRBD1. The CDR3 consists of 14 residues. The germline CDR1 and CDR2 sequences are MNHEY and SMNVEV (reference sequence). V shed 9 bases, J shed 8 bases, and the junction held 10 bases outside the gene matches. CDR3 coding DNA: TGTGCCAGAAGAAAAACAGGGGGCCAGGAAAAACTGTTTTTT. Translated: CARRKTGGQEKLFF.

This clonotype was counted many times. This chain connects TRBV10-3 to TRBJ2-7, with D possibly being TRBD2 (6 bases). CDR3 length: 15 residues. The germline V gene encodes CDR1 ENHRY and CDR2 SYGVKD. The V end was cut by 2 bases, the J end by 2 bases, with 13 bases between. The chain's CDR3 is CAISEVRGLAYEQYF. CDR3 DNA: TGTGCCATCAGTGAGGTTAGGGGACTGGCCTACGAGCAGTACTTC.